The rows below give T cell receptor beta chains drawn from one sample of a study of blood T cell repertoires in COVID-19. Sequenced by immunoSEQ multiplex PCR; TCRdb stores in-frame clones only, minus some. Here the sample spans 200,000 to 250,000 clones, around 86% being singletons. Source material: peripheral blood. The receptor set was obtained from a man aged 50 to 60 with COVID-19, enrolled during active disease. Each CDR3 is given with its conserved first and last residue. The D gene is left open where the match is weak. Some rows mark clone size as missing; the rest say once, few, many or name a class of expanded clone.

j_call d_call v_call clone_size cdr3_nt cdr3_aa
TRBJ2-1 TRBD2 TRBV6-1 NA TGTGCCAGCAGTGAAAAAGCGGGAGGGGCCTACAATGAGCAGTTCTTC CASSEKAGGAYNEQFF
TRBJ1-2 NA TRBV24-1 NA TGTGCCACCAGTGATTTCCGGCAGGATAAGGGCTACACCTTC CATSDFRQDKGYTF
TRBJ1-5 TRBD1 TRBV19 NA TGTGCCAGTAGCGCATTCGACAGGGGTCGTTCGCGTCAGCCCCAGCATTTT CASSAFDRGRSRQPQHF
TRBJ1-2 NA TRBV11-2 NA TGTGCCAGCAGCCCAAGTGAGCACTATGGCTACACCTTC CASSPSEHYGYTF
TRBJ1-4 TRBD1 TRBV5-1 few TGCGCCAGCAGCCAGACAGGGGATAATGAAAAACTGTTTTTT CASSQTGDNEKLFF
TRBJ1-3 NA TRBV18 NA TGTGCCAGCTCACCATTCGAGAGCTCTGGAAACACCATATATTTT CASSPFESSGNTIYF
TRBJ2-1 TRBD1 TRBV10-3 NA TGTGCCATCAGTGAGGGATCGGGACAGCATCCCTACAATGAGCAGTTCTTC CAISEGSGQHPYNEQFF
TRBJ2-4 NA TRBV20-1 once TGCAGTGCTAGTCCCCCGGAGGGGCTAGGAAACATTCAGTACTTC CSASPPEGLGNIQYF
TRBJ2-3 TRBD1 TRBV10-3 NA TGTGCCATCAGCCGGACAGGGGACACAGATACGCAGTATTTT CAISRTGDTDTQYF
TRBJ2-7 NA TRBV13 NA TGTGCCAGCAGCCCCAGGCAGGGGAGCTCCTACGAGCAGTACTTC CASSPRQGSSYEQYF
TRBJ2-7 TRBD1 TRBV4-2 NA TGTGCCAGCAGCCAAGCGGACAGGACTCTCGAGCAGTACTTC CASSQADRTLEQYF
TRBJ2-7 TRBD1 TRBV5-5 NA TGTGCCAGCAGCTTGGTGGACAGGGTCCACGAGCAGTACTTC CASSLVDRVHEQYF
TRBJ1-6 TRBD1 TRBV2 few TGTGCCAGCAGTGTACAGGGGGCCTATAATTCACCCCTCCACTTT CASSVQGAYNSPLHF
TRBJ2-2 TRBD2 TRBV4-2 NA TGTGCCAGCAGCCCCCGGACTAGCGGGGGTCGGAACACCGGGGAGCTGTTTTTT CASSPRTSGGRNTGELFF
TRBJ1-5 TRBD1 TRBV7-9 NA TGTGCCAGCAGCTCGTCACTTTATTCGAGACAGGGAGAGGATCAGCCCCAGCATTTT CASSSSLYSRQGEDQPQHF